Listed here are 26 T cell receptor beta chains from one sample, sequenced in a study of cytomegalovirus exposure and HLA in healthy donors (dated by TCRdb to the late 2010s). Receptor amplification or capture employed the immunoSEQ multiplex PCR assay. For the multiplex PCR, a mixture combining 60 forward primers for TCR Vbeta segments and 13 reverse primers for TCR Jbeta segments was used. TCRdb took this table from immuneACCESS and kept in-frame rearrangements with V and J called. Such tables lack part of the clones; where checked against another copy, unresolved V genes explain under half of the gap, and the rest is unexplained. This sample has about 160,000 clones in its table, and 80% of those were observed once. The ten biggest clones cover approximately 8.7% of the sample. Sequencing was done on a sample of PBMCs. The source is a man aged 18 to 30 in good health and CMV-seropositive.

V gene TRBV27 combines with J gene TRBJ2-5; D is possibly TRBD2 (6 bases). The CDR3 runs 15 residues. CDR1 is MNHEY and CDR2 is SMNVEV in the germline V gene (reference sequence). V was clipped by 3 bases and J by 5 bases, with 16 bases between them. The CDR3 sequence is CASSLIGGDAETQYF. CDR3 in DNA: TGTGCCAGCAGTTTGATAGGAGGGGATGCGGAGACCCAGTACTTC.

In DNA form, the CDR3 reads TGTGCCAGCAGCAAGGGAGGGACAGGGAGTTCCACCGGGGAGCTGTTTTTT. It specifies CASSKGGTGSSTGELFF. The V call is TRBV7-8, the J call TRBJ2-2; 9 positions agree with TRBD1. The V and J ends lost 5 bases and 4 bases, in that order; junction bases with no gene match: 11. The germline V gene encodes CDR1 SGHVS and CDR2 FQNEAQ. This CDR3 region has 17 residues.

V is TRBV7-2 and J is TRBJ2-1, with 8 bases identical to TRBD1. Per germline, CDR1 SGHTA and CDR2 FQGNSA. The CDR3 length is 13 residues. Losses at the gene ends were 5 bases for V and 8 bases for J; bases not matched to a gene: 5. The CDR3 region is CASSLDRDDEQFF. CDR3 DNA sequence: TGTGCCAGCAGCCTGGACAGGGACGATGAGCAGTTCTTC.

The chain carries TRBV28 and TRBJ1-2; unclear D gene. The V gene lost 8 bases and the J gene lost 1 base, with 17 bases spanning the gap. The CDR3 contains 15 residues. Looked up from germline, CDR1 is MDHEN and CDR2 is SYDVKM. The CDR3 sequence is CASCKSDGGNYGYTF. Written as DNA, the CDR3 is TGTGCCAGCTGTAAATCCGACGGCGGTAACTATGGCTACACCTTC.

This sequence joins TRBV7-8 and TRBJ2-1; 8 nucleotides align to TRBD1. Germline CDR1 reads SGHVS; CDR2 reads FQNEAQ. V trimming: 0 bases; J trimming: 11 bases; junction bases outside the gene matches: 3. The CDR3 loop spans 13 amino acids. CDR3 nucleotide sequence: TGTGCCAGCAGCTTAGCTTGGACAGGGCAGCAGTTCTTC. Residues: CASSLAWTGQQFF.

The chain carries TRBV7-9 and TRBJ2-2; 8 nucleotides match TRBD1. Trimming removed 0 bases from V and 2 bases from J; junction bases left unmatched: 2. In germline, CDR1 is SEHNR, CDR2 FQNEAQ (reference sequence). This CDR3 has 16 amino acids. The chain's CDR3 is CASSLAGQANTGELFF. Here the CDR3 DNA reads TGTGCCAGCAGCTTAGCGGGACAGGCTAACACCGGGGAGCTGTTTTTT.

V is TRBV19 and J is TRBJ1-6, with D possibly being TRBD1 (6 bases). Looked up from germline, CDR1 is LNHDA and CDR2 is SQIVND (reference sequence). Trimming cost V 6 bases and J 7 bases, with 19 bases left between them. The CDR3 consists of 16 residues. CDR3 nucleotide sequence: TGTGCCAGTAGCCCAACTACAGGGACATGGAATTCACCCCTCCACTTT. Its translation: CASSPTTGTWNSPLHF.

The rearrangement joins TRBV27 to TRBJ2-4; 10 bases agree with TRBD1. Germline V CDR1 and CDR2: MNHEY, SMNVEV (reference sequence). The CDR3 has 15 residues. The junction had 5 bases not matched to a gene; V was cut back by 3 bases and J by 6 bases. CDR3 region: CASSFRDRGRNIQYF. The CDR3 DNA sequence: TGTGCCAGCAGTTTTAGGGACAGGGGAAGAAACATTCAGTACTTC.

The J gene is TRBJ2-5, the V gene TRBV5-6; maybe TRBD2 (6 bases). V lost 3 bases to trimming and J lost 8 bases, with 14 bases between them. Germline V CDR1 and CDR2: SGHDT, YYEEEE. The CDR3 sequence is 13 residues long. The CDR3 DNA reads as TGTGCCAGCAGCTCGGGGGTTGGCCTTACCCAGTACTTC. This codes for CASSSGVGLTQYF.

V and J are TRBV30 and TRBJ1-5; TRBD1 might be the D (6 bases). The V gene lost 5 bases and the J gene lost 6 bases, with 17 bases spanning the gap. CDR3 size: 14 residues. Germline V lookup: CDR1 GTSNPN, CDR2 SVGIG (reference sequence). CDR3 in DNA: TGTGCCTGGGCACCTGGGGGGGGCCGTCAGCCCCAGCATTTT. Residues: CAWAPGGGRQPQHF.

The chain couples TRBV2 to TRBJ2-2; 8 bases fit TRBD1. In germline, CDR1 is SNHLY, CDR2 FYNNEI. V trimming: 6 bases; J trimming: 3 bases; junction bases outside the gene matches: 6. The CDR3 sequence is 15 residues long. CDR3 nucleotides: TGTGCCAGCAGGTCCAGGGGGCAGGACACCGGGGAGCTGTTTTTT. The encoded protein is CASRSRGQDTGELFF.

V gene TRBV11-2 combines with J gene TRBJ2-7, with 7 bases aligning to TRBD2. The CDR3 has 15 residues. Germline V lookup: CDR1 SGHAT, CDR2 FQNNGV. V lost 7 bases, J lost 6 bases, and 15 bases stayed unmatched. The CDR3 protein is CASTLRAGDGGEQYF. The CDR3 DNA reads TGTGCCAGCACCCTCCGGGCGGGAGACGGGGGCGAGCAGTACTTC.

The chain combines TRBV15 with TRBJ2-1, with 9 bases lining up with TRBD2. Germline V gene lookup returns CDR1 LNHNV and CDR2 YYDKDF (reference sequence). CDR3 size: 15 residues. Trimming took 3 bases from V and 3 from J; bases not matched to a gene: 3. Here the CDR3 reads CATSREREVYNEQFF. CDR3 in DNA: TGTGCCACCAGCAGGGAGCGGGAGGTCTACAATGAGCAGTTCTTC.

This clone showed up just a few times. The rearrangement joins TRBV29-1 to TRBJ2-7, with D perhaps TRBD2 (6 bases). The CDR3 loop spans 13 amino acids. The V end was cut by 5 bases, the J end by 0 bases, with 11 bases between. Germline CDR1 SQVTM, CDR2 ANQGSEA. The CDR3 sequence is CSVPGLDSYEQYF. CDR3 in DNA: TGCAGCGTTCCGGGACTGGACTCCTACGAGCAGTACTTC.

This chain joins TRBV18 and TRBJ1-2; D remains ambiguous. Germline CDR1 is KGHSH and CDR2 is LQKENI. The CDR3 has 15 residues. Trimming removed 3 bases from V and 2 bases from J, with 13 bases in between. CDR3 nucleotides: TGTGCCAGCTCACCCACGGTTTCCAGGAACTATGGCTACACCTTC. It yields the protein CASSPTVSRNYGYTF.

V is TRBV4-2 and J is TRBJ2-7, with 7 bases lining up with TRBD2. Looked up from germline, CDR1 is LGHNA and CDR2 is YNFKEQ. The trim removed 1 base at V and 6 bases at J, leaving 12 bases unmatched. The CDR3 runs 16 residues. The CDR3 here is CASSQGVSGDISEQYF. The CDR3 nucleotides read TGTGCCAGCAGCCAAGGTGTGAGCGGGGATATAAGCGAGCAGTACTTC.

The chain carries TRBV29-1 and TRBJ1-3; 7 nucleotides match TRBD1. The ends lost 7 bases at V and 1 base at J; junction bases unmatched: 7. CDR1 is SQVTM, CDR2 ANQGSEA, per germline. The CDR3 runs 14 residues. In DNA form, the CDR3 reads TGCAGCGCCCGACCGACAGGGTCTGGAAACACCATATATTTT. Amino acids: CSARPTGSGNTIYF.

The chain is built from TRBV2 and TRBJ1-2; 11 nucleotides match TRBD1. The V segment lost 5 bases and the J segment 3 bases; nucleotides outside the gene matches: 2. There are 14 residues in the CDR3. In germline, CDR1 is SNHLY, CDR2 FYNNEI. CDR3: CASSRTGGDYGYTF. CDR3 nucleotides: TGTGCCAGCAGTAGGACAGGGGGCGACTATGGCTACACCTTC.

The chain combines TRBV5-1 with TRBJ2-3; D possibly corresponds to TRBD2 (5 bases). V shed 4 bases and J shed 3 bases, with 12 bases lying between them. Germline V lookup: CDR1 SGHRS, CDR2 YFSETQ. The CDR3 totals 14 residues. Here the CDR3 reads CASSEGMRTDTQYF. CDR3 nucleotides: TGCGCCAGCAGCGAGGGAATGAGGACAGATACGCAGTATTTT.

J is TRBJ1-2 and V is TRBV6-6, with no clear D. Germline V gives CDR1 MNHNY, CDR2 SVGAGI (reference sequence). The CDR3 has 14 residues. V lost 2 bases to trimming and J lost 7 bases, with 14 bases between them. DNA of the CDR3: TGTGCCAGCAGTTACGTAGAGGGTTTAGGTGGCTACACCTTC. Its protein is CASSYVEGLGGYTF.

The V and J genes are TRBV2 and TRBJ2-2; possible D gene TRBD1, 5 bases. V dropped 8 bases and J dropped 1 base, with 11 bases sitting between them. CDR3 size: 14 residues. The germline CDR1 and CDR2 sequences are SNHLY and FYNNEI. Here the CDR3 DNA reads TGTGCCAGCGTCCAGGGATGGAACACCGGGGAGCTGTTTTTT. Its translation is CASVQGWNTGELFF. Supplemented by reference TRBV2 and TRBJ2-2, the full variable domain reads EPEVTQTPSHQVTQMGQEVILRCVPISNHLYFYWYRQILGQKVEFLVSFYNNEISEKSEIFDDQFSVERPDGSNFTLKIRSTKLEDSAMYFCASVQGWNTGELFFGEGSRLTVL.

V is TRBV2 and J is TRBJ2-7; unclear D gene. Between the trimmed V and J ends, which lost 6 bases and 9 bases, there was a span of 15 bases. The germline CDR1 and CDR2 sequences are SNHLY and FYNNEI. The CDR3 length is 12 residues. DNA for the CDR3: TGTGCCAGCAGCCATGGGCTCCCCGGGCAGTACTTC. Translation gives CASSHGLPGQYF.

The CDR3 sequence: CASSLSYQGPNSPLHF. The CDR3 coding sequence is TGTGCCAGCAGTTTATCCTACCAGGGGCCGAATTCACCCCTCCACTTT. The rearrangement links TRBV27 to TRBJ1-6; a weak D match, TRBD1 (6 bases). The length of the CDR3 is 16 residues. Deletions cut 0 bases from V and 7 bases from J, with 13 bases between. Looked up from germline, CDR1 is MNHEY and CDR2 is SMNVEV (reference sequence).

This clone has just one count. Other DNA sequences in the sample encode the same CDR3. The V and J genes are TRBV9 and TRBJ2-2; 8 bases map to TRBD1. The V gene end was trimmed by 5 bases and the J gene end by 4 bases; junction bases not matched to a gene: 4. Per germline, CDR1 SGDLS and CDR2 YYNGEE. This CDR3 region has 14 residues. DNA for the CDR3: TGTGCCAGCAGAGAGACAGGGGTCACCGGGGAGCTGTTTTTT. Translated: CASRETGVTGELFF.

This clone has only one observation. The CDR3 reads CASSSQGTGTEAFF. CDR3 bases: TGTGCCAGCAGCTCACAGGGGACGGGAACTGAAGCTTTCTTT. The gene calls are TRBV7-6 and TRBJ1-1; 7 bases map to TRBD1. V trimming: 4 bases; J trimming: 5 bases; junction bases outside the gene matches: 7. This CDR3 has 14 amino acids. Germline lookup yields CDR1 SGHVS and CDR2 FNYEAQ.

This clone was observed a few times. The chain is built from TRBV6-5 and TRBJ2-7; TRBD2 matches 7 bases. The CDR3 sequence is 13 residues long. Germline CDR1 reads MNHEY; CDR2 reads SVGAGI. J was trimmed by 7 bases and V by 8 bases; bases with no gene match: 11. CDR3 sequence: CASVPPGGWEQYF. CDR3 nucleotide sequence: TGTGCCAGCGTCCCCCCGGGGGGATGGGAGCAGTACTTC.